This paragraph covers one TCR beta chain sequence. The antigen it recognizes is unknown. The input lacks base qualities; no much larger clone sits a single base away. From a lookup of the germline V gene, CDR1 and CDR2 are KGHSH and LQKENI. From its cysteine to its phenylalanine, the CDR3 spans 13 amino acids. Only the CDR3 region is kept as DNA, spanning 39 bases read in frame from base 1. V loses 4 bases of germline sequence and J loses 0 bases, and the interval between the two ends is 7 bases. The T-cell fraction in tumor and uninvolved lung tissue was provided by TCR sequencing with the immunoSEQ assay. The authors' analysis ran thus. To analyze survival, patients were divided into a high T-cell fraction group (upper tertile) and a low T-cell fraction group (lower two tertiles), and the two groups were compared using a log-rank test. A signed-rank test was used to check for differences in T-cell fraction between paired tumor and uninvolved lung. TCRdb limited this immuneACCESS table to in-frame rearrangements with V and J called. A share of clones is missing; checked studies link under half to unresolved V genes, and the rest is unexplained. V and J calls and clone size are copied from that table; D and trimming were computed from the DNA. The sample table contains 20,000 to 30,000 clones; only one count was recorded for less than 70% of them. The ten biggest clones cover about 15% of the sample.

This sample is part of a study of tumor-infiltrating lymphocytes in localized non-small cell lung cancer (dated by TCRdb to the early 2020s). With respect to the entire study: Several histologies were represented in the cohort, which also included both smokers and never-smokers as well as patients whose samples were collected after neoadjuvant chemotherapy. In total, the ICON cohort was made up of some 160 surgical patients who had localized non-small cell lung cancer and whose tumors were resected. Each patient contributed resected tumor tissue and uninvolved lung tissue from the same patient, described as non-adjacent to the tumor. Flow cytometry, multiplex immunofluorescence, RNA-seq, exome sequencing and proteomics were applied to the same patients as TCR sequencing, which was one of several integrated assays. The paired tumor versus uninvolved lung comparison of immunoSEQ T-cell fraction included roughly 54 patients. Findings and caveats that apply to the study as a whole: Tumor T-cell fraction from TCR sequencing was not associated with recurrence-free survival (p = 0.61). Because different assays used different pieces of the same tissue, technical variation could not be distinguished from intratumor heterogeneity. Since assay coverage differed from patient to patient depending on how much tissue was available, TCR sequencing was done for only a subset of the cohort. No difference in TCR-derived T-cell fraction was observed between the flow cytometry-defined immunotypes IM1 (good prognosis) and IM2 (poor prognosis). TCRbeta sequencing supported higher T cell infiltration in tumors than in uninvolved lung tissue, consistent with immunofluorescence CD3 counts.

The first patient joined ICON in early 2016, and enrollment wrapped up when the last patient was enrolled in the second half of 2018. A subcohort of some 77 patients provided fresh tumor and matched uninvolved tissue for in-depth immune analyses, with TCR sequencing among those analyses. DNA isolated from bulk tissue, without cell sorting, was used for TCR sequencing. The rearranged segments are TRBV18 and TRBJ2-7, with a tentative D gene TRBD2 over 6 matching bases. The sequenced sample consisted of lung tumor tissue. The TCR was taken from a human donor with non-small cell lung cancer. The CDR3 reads CASSRDSSYEQYF. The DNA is TGTGCCAGCTCACGGGACTCCTCCTACGAGCAGTACTTC.